This T cell receptor beta chain was identified in a study of healthy donors' naive CD4 and CD8 T cells. Looking at the study overall: All functional IMGT TCR alpha variants were covered by new primers.

General observations from the study: The study did not address homeostatic proliferation effects in naive T cells. Most V and J genes were reportedly biased between naive CD4+ and CD8+ cells.

A few counts support this clonotype. Its specificity is unknown. A linear amplification protocol produced the TCR libraries from around 510 ng of total RNA. TCRdb used MiXCR to reprocess the reads, holding one entry per CDR3 protein. The sample lists around 200,000 distinct CDR3 sequences, 65% to 80% occurring once. This CDR3 is 15 amino acids long. The V gene end was trimmed by 8 bases and the J gene end by 0 bases; junction bases not matched to a gene: 9. Germline CDR1 LNHDA, CDR2 SQIVND (reference sequence). This sequence was found in a pool of human donors in good health; the sample pools cells from several healthy donors. V gene TRBV19 combines with J gene TRBJ1-2; TRBD1 agrees at 7 bases. Input material: naive CD4+ and CD8+ T cells sorted from blood, pooled from several donors. CDR3 amino acids: CASGPGGGSNYGYTF. The CDR3 region has the DNA TGTGCCAGTGGGCCAGGGGGAGGGTCTAACTATGGCTACACCTTC.